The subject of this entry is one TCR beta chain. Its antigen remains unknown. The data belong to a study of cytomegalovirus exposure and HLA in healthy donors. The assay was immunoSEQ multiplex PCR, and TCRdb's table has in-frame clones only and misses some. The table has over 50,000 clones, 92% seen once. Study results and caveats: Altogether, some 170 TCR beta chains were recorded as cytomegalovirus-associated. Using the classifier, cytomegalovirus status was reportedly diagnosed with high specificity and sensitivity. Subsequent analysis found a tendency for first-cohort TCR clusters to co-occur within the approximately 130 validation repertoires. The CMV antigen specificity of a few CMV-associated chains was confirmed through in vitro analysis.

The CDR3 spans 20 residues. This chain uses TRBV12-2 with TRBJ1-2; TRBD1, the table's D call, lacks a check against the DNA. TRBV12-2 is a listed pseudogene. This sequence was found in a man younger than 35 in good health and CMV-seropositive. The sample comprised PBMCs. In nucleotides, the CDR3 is TGTGCAAGTCGCTTAGCGTGGATTCGTCGTTTCAGGCAACCTAACTATGGCTACACCTTC. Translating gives CASRLAWIRRFRQPNYGYTF.